The entry below gives a single TCR beta chain sequence along with its context. The cohort comprised adults aged about 18 to 89 years residing in under 25 US areas. Assignments of participants to cohorts depended upon their own reported clinical history. In germline, CDR1 is MNHNY, CDR2 SVGAGI (reference sequence). Trimming removed 6 bases at V and 4 bases at J, with 15 bases between. The CDR3 covers 14 residues. As processed by the authors: Quantification of nucleated cells was approximated via reference gene primer amplification. This table comes from immunoSEQ multiplex PCR, and its TCRdb copy is limited to in-frame clones, with some not included. The DNA gave D and trimming, while V, J and clone size come from that table. The table records about 300,000 clones, around 90% of them present only once. This entry comes from a study of blood T cell repertoires in COVID-19. Overall study context: Researchers got acute and convalescent COVID-19 samples from the United States, Italy and Spain.

Source material: PBMCs or T cells enriched from blood (not recorded which). This chain links TRBV6-6 with TRBJ1-1; D might be TRBD1 (5 bases). The clonotype was recovered from a woman between 18 and 29 years old with acute COVID-19. The chain's CDR3 is CASSTREGGTEAFF. The CDR3 bases are TGTGCCAGCAGCACCAGGGAGGGCGGCACTGAAGCTTTCTTT.